The entry below describes one T cell receptor (beta chain). The target antigen is unknown. These data come from a study of beta chain features in type 1 diabetes. Whole-study findings and limits: Naive, central memory and Treg TCRB repertoires appeared more alike in patients than in healthy donors. Small HLA sub-analyses could not settle whether HLA shapes TCRB rearrangement.

Of the isolated RNA, all was reverse transcribed, and so the sequenced material was expressed TCRB transcripts. Generated by immunoSEQ multiplex PCR, the TCRdb table keeps only in-frame clones and is missing some. The sample lists under 250,000 clones, 13% to 15% seen once, with about 0.024% in the top ten. The germline V gene has CDR1 SGHRS and CDR2 YFSETQ. The trim removed 4 bases at V and 10 bases at J, leaving 4 bases unmatched. The CDR3 spans 12 residues. The gene calls are TRBV5-1 and TRBJ2-2; 7 bases line up with TRBD1. This TCR derives from a woman between 40 and 55 years old in good health. The sequenced sample consisted of naive CD4+ T cells from blood. The CDR3, as DNA: TGCGCCAGCAGCCCGACAGGGCTGGAGCTGTTTTTT. Protein product: CASSPTGLELFF.